A selection of T cell receptor beta chains follows, all from one sample in a study of post-analysis software for immune sequencing data. Each CDR3 protein gets one entry after TCRdb re-called the PCR reads with MiXCR. The sample has under 200,000 distinct CDR3 sequences, about 34% seen once; the top ten hold under 30%. The starting material was blood, obtained after autologous hematopoietic stem cell transplantation. All receptors come from a girl between 10 and 17 years old with multiple sclerosis. CDR3s include the opening cysteine and the closing phenylalanine or tryptophan. A D gene is named only where the DNA matches it firmly. Not every row has a clone size; where given, it reads once, few, many or a size class.

v_gene: TRBV27; j_gene: TRBJ1-2; abundance: -; d_gene: TRBD1; CDR3nt: TGTGCCAGCAGTTCCCGGGAGGGGGCAATAGGGGGCTACACCTTC; CDR3aa: CASSSREGAIGGYTF
v_gene: TRBV7-2; j_gene: TRBJ1-2; abundance: -; d_gene: -; CDR3nt: TGTGCCAGCAGCTTAGATTCCGGGACCTCCGCTGGCTACACCTTC; CDR3aa: CASSLDSGTSAGYTF
v_gene: TRBV7-8; j_gene: TRBJ2-3; abundance: -; d_gene: -; CDR3nt: TGTGCCAGCAGCTTAGACGGAAGCGGAGGGAGCACAGATACGCAGTATTTT; CDR3aa: CASSLDGSGGSTDTQYF
v_gene: TRBV7-3; j_gene: TRBJ2-5; abundance: -; d_gene: -; CDR3nt: TGTGCCGGCAGTCTGTCGGACCAAGAGGCCCAGTACTTC; CDR3aa: CAGSLSDQEAQYF
v_gene: TRBV27; j_gene: TRBJ2-5; abundance: -; d_gene: TRBD1; CDR3nt: TGTGCCAGCAGTTCTCGACAGGGGCGACCCAATGAGCAGTACTTC; CDR3aa: CASSSRQGRPNEQYF
v_gene: TRBV25-1; j_gene: TRBJ2-4; abundance: -; d_gene: -; CDR3nt: TGTGCCAGCCGCAGCCCCCTCGGGCGGGGTGGCATTCAGTACTTC; CDR3aa: CASRSPLGRGGIQYF
v_gene: TRBV11-2; j_gene: TRBJ2-5; abundance: -; d_gene: -; CDR3nt: TGTGCCAGCAGCTTAGGGGAGACGGCAGGGTTCGAGACCCAGTACTTC; CDR3aa: CASSLGETAGFETQYF
v_gene: TRBV12-3/TRBV12-4; j_gene: TRBJ2-7; abundance: -; d_gene: -; CDR3nt: TGTGCCAGCAGTACGATGACTAGAAGCGAGCAGTACTTC; CDR3aa: CASSTMTRSEQYF
v_gene: TRBV28; j_gene: TRBJ2-1; abundance: few; d_gene: TRBD1; CDR3nt: TGTGCCAGCGTCTCGGCCCCCCCAGGGGGCGCATGGTGGGGGAACAATGAGCAGTTCTTC; CDR3aa: CASVSAPPGGAWWGNNEQFF
v_gene: TRBV6-1; j_gene: TRBJ2-7; abundance: -; d_gene: TRBD1; CDR3nt: TGTGCCAGCAGTGAAGGATCGAGTAATAGGGACAGGAACTATCCCGAGCAGTACTTC; CDR3aa: CASSEGSSNRDRNYPEQYF
v_gene: TRBV4-2; j_gene: TRBJ1-2; abundance: once; d_gene: TRBD1; CDR3nt: TGTGCCAGCAGCCAAGGGGACAGGCAGGACTATGGCTACACCTTC; CDR3aa: CASSQGDRQDYGYTF
v_gene: TRBV7-2; j_gene: TRBJ2-7; abundance: -; d_gene: -; CDR3nt: TGTGCCAGCAGCCCTCGACTGACTACGGGCGAGCAGTACTTC; CDR3aa: CASSPRLTTGEQYF
v_gene: TRBV3-1; j_gene: TRBJ2-7; abundance: -; d_gene: TRBD2; CDR3nt: TGTGCCAGCAGCCTCGCCGGACGCGGGAGCTCCTACGAGCAGTACTTC; CDR3aa: CASSLAGRGSSYEQYF
v_gene: TRBV7-8; j_gene: TRBJ2-2; abundance: -; d_gene: -; CDR3nt: TGTGCCAGCAGCTTATTGGTCGGGAGCGGGGAGCTGTTTTTT; CDR3aa: CASSLLVGSGELFF
v_gene: TRBV20-1; j_gene: TRBJ1-1; abundance: -; d_gene: -; CDR3nt: TGCAGTGCTAGAGCGGGCGTGAGACCCCCTCTGCACACTGAAGCTTTCTTT; CDR3aa: CSARAGVRPPLHTEAFF
v_gene: TRBV12-3/TRBV12-4; j_gene: TRBJ2-6; abundance: few; d_gene: -; CDR3nt: TGTGCCAGCAGTAAGGGCTCTGGGGCCAACGTCCTGACTTTC; CDR3aa: CASSKGSGANVLTF